The 10 T cell receptor beta chains listed next were all sequenced from one sample in a study of Graves' ophthalmopathy and Graves' hyperthyroidism. RNA transcripts served as template for amplifying TCR beta CDR3 sequences. An initial RT-PCR round employing HTBI primers preceded a second-round multiplex PCR. From the multiplex PCR reads, TCRdb called clonotypes with MiXCR, one entry per CDR3 protein. The sample consists of over a million distinct CDR3 sequences, less than 45% of them appearing once. The sample comprised peripheral blood or thyroid tissue (not recorded which). All receptors come from an adult man with Graves' hyperthyroidism.

As for this clonotype: It may be a read error: a sequence one base away is much more abundant. The J gene is TRBJ1-5, the V gene TRBV19; D not resolved. This CDR3 has 14 amino acids. V was clipped by 7 bases and J by 3 bases, with 13 bases between them. Germline V gene data show CDR1 as LNHDA and CDR2 as SQIVND (reference sequence). Here the CDR3 DNA reads TGTGCCAGTACCCACCTGGACCCCAATCAGCCCCAGCATTTT. This translates into CASTHLDPNQPQHF.

The chain joins TRBV7-2 to TRBJ1-6; D gene uncertain. In germline, CDR1 is SGHTA, CDR2 FQGNSA. CDR3 length equals 14 residues. Trimming cost V 3 bases and J 3 bases, with 6 bases left between them. The CDR3 DNA is TGTGCCAGCAGCTTGGCCGACTATAATTCACCCCTCCACTTT. It specifies CASSLADYNSPLHF.

This clonotype was picked up a small number of times. The rearrangement joins TRBV28 to TRBJ2-7; D remains ambiguous. This CDR3 region has 15 residues. Germline loops: CDR1 MDHEN, CDR2 SYDVKM. Trimming removed 6 bases at V and 2 bases at J, with 17 bases between. CDR3 sequence (DNA): TGTGCCAGCAGATCCGGTTTGGTATTTCCCTACGAGCAGTACTTC. Its translation is CASRSGLVFPYEQYF.

The rearrangement uses TRBV11-2 and TRBJ1-3, with no clear D. The CDR3 runs 15 residues. Germline CDR1 and CDR2: SGHAT and FQNNGV. Between the trimmed V and J ends, which lost 5 bases and 4 bases, there was a span of 15 bases. The CDR3 region has the DNA TGTGCCAGCAGCCCCATTTGGGGAAGGGGAAACACCATATATTTT. Protein: CASSPIWGRGNTIYF.

This clonotype was observed at least ten times. The rearrangement joins TRBV7-2 to TRBJ2-7; TRBD2 might be the D (5 bases). Looked up from germline, CDR1 is SGHTA and CDR2 is FQGNSA. The germline V and J ends were trimmed by 5 bases and 2 bases, with 13 bases remaining between them. The CDR3 totals 14 residues. CDR3 in DNA: TGTGCCAGCAGCCCCGATAGCGCTACCTACGAGCAGTACTTC. Protein product: CASSPDSATYEQYF.

This clonotype is a singleton in its sample. A much bigger clone sits one base away, suggesting this may be a read error. The chain combines TRBV6-5 with TRBJ1-2; D ambiguous. CDR3 length: 16 residues. Germline V lookup: CDR1 MNHEY, CDR2 SVGAGI. CDR3 amino acids: CASSYDQDPRPGGYIF. DNA of the CDR3: TGTGCCAGCAGTTACGACCAGGACCCTCGGCCGGGCGGCTACATCTTC.

The genes are TRBV29-1 and TRBJ1-6; 7 bases align to TRBD1. CDR3 length: 11 residues. Germline CDR1 is SQVTM and CDR2 is ANQGSEA. The CDR3 spells CRFRGISPLHF. The CDR3 bases are TGCAGGTTCAGGGGGATTTCACCCCTCCACTTT. The entire variable domain, with the rest obtained from reference TRBV29-1 and TRBJ1-6, is as follows: SAVISQKPSRDICQRGTSLTIQCQVDSQVTMMFWYRQQPGQSLTLIATANQGSEATYESGFVIDKFPISRPNLTFSTLTVSNMSPEDSSIYLCRFRGISPLHFGNGTRLTVT.

The CDR3 DNA follows: TGTGCCAGCATCCCCAAGGGCAGGGGGAAGCCTAACTATGGCTACACCTTC. Protein product: CASIPKGRGKPNYGYTF. The genes are TRBV7-9 and TRBJ1-2, with TRBD1 matching over 7 bases. V was clipped by 7 bases and J by 0 bases; unmatched bases: 14. The CDR3 extends over 17 amino acids. The germline V gene has CDR1 SEHNR and CDR2 FQNEAQ (reference sequence).

In its sample, this clonotype was seen many times. The gene calls are TRBV7-9 and TRBJ2-5; D unclear. CDR3 length: 15 amino acids. Germline V gene sequence: CDR1 SEHNR, CDR2 FQNEAQ (reference sequence). V lost 0 bases to trimming and J lost 2 bases, with 10 bases between them. CDR3 coding DNA: TGTGCCAGCAGCTTAGCCTTCAGAACACAAGAGACCCAGTACTTC. It translates to CASSLAFRTQETQYF.

The chain couples TRBV6-6 to TRBJ1-6; D may be TRBD1 (6 bases). Germline V gene sequence: CDR1 MNHNY, CDR2 SVGAGI (reference sequence). V dropped 2 bases and J dropped 9 bases, with 17 bases sitting between them. The CDR3 totals 16 residues. The CDR3 reads CASSYPSGAGSSPLHF. CDR3 DNA sequence: TGTGCCAGCAGTTACCCCTCGGGGGCTGGTAGTTCACCCCTCCACTTT.